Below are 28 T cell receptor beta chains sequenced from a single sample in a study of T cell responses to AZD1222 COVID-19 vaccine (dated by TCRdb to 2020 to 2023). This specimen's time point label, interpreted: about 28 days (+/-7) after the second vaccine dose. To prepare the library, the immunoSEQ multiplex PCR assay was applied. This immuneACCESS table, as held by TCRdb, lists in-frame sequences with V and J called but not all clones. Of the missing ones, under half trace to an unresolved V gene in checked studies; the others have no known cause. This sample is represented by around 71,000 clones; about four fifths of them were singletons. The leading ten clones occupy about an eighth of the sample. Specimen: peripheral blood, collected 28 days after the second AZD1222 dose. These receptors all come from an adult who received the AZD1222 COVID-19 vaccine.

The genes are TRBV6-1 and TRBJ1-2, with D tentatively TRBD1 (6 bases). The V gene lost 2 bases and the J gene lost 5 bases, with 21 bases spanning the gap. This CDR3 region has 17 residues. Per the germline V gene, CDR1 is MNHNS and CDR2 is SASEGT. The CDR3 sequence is CASSEIRGTSFGYGYTF. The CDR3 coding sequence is TGTGCCAGCAGTGAAATTAGGGGGACCTCATTTGGGTATGGCTACACCTTC.

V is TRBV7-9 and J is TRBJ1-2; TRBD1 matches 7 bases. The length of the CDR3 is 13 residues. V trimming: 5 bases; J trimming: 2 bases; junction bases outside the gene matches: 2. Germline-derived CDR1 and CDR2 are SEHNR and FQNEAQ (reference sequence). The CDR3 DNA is TGTGCCAGCAGCATACAGGGGAACTATGGCTACACCTTC. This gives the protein CASSIQGNYGYTF.

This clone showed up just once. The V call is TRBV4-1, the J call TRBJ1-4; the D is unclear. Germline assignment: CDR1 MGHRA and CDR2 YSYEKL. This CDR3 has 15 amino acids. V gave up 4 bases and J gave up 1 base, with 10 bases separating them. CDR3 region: CASSLGRGTNEKLFF. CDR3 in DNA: TGCGCCAGCAGCCTAGGACGGGGAACTAATGAAAAACTGTTTTTT.

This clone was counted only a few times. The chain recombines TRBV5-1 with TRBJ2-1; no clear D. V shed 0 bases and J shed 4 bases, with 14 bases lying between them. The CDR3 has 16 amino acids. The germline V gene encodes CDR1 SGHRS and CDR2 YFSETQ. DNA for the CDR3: TGCGCCAGCAGCTTGGCCCTGCGAAACTCATACAATGAGCAGTTCTTC. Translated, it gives CASSLALRNSYNEQFF.

The CDR3 loop is CASSLEGLGNVLNQPQHF. CDR3 sequence (DNA): TGTGCCAGCAGCTTAGAGGGACTAGGTAACGTATTGAATCAGCCCCAGCATTTT. The gene calls are TRBV7-9 and TRBJ1-5; D is perhaps TRBD1 (5 bases). V lost 1 base and J lost 4, with 20 bases in between. Germline V gene lookup returns CDR1 SEHNR and CDR2 FQNEAQ (reference sequence). The CDR3 length is 18 residues.

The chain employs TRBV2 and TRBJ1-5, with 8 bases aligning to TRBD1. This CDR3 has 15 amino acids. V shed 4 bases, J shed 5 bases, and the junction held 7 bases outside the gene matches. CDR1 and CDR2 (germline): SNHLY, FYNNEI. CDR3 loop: CASSGTGPRYQPQHF. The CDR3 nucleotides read TGTGCCAGCAGTGGGACAGGGCCCCGTTATCAGCCCCAGCATTTT. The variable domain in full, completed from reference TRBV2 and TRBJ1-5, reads EPEVTQTPSHQVTQMGQEVILRCVPISNHLYFYWYRQILGQKVEFLVSFYNNEISEKSEIFDDQFSVERPDGSNFTLKIRSTKLEDSAMYFCASSGTGPRYQPQHFGDGTRLSIL.

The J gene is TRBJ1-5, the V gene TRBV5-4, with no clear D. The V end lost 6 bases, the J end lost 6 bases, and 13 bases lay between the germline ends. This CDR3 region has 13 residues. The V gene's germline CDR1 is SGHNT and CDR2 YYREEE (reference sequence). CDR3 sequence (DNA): TGTGCCAGCACCCATTGCAGCCCTCAGCCCCAGCATTTT. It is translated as CASTHCSPQPQHF.

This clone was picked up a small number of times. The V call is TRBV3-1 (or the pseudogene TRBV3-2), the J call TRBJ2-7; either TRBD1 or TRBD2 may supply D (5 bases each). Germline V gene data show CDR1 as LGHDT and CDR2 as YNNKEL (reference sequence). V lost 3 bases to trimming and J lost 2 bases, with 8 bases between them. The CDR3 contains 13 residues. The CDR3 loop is CASSQGETYEQYF. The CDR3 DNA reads TGTGCCAGCAGCCAGGGGGAGACCTACGAGCAGTACTTC.

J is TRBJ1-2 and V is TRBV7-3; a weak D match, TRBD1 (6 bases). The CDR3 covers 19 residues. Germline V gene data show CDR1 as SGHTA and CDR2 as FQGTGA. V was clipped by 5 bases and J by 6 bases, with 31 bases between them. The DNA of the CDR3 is TGTGCCAGCAGCCCCTCCGGGAGCATAAAAGGGGGAAGTAAAGATGGCTACACCTTC. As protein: CASSPSGSIKGGSKDGYTF. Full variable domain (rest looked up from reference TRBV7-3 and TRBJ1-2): GAGVSQTPSNKVTEKGKYVELRCDPISGHTALYWYRQSLGQGPEFLIYFQGTGAADDSGLPNDRFFAVRPEGSVSTLKIQRTERGDSAVYLCASSPSGSIKGGSKDGYTFGSGTRLTVV.

The CDR3 DNA reads as TGTGCCAGCAGTCCTACTCTCCGGGAGAGGGGGATTTATTCACCCCTCCACTTT. It yields the protein CASSPTLRERGIYSPLHF. The chain joins TRBV7-9 to TRBJ1-6; a weak D match, TRBD1 (6 bases). V dropped 6 bases and J dropped 8 bases, with 26 bases sitting between them. The CDR3 covers 18 residues. CDR1 is SEHNR and CDR2 is FQNEAQ in the germline V gene (reference sequence).

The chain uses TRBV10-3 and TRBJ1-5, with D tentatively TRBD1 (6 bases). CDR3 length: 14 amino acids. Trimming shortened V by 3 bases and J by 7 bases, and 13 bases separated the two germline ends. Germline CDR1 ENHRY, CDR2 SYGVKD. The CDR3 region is CAISEGGPRQPQHF. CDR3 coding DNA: TGTGCCATCAGTGAAGGGGGGCCAAGGCAGCCCCAGCATTTT.

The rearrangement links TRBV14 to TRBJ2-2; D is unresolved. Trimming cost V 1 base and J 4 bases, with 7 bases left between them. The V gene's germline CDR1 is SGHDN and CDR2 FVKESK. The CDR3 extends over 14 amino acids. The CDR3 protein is CASSQVSVTGELFF. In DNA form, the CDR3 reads TGTGCCAGCAGCCAAGTCTCGGTCACCGGGGAGCTGTTTTTT.

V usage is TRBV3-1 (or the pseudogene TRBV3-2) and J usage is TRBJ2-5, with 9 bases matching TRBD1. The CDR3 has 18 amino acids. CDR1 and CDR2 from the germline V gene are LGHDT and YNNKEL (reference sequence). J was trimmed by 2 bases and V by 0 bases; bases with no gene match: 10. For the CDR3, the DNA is TGTGCCAGCAGCCAAGACCGGTGGGGGGACAGGGTACAAGAGACCCAGTACTTC. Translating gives CASSQDRWGDRVQETQYF.

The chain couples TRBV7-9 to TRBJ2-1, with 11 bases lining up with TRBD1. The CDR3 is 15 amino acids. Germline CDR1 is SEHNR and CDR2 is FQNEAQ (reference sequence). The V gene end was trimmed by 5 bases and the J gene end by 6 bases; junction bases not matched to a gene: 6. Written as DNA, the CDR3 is TGTGCCAGCAGCCCATCCGGGACAGGGGGCAATGAGCAGTTCTTC. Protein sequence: CASSPSGTGGNEQFF.

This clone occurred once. The CDR3 loop reads CASRGTGLPSGANVLTF. The CDR3 DNA is TGTGCCAGCCGCGGGACAGGGTTACCATCTGGGGCCAACGTCCTGACTTTC. This chain connects TRBV28 to TRBJ2-6, with 9 bases that match TRBD1. Germline lookup yields CDR1 MDHEN and CDR2 SYDVKM. Trimming cost V 8 bases and J 1 base; bases outside gene matches: 9. CDR3 length: 17 amino acids.

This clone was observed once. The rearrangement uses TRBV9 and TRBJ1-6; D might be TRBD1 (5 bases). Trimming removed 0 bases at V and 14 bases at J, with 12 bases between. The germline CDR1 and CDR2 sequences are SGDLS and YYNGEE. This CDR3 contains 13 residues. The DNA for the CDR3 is TGTGCCAGCAGCGTAGAGGGGAGTAGGACCCTCCACTTT. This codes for CASSVEGSRTLHF.

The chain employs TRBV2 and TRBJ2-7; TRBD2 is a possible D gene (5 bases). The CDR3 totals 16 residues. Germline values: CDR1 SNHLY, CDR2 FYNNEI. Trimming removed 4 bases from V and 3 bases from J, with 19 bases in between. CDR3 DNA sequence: TGTGCCAGCAGTGCCGAGGTTGGGGAGACCATCTACGAGCAGTACTTC. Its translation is CASSAEVGETIYEQYF.

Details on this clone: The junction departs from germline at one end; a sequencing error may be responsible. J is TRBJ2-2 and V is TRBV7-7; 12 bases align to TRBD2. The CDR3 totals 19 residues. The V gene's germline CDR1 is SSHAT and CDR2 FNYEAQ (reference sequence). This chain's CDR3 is CASSQTPTSGGRNTGELFF. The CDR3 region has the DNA TGTGCTAGCAGCCAGACCCCCACTAGCGGGGGGCGGAACACCGGGGAGCTGTTTTTT.

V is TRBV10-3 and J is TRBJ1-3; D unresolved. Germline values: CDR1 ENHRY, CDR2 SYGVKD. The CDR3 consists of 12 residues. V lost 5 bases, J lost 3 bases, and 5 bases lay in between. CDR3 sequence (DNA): TGTGCCATCAGTCCAAATGGAAACACCATATATTTT. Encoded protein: CAISPNGNTIYF.

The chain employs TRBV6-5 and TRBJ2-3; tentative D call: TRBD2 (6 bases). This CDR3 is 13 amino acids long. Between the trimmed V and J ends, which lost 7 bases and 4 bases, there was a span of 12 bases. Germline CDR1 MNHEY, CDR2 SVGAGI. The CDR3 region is CASTRGRSDTQYF. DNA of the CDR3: TGTGCCAGCACACGGGGGAGGTCAGATACGCAGTATTTT.

CDR3 coding DNA: TGTGCCATATATGGAAGCCTGACAGGGGGAAAGGGGTATGGCTACACCTTC. Protein: CAIYGSLTGGKGYGYTF. V gene TRBV2 combines with J gene TRBJ1-2, with TRBD1 identical over 9 bases. This CDR3 contains 17 residues. With 10 bases clipped from V and 5 bases from J, the junction kept 20 bases outside the gene matches. Germline V lookup: CDR1 SNHLY, CDR2 FYNNEI.

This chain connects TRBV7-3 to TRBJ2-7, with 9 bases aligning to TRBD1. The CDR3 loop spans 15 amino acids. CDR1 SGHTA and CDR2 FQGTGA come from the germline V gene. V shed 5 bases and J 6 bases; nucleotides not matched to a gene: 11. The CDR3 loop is CASSPSGTGYTEQYF. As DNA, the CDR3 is TGTGCCAGCAGCCCATCCGGGACAGGGTACACCGAGCAGTACTTC.

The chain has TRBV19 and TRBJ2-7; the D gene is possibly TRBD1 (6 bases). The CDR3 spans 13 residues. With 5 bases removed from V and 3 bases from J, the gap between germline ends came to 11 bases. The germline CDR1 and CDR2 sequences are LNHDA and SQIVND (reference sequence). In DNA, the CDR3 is TGTGCCAGTAGTGGGGGCCTTAACTACGAGCAGTACTTC. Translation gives CASSGGLNYEQYF.

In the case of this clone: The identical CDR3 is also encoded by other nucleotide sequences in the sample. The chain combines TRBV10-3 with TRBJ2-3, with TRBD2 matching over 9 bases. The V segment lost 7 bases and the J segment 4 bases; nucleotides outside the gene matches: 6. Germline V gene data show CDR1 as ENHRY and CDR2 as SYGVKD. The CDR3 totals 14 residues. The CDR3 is CAIKASGEADTQYF. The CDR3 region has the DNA TGTGCCATCAAAGCTAGCGGGGAAGCAGATACGCAGTATTTT.

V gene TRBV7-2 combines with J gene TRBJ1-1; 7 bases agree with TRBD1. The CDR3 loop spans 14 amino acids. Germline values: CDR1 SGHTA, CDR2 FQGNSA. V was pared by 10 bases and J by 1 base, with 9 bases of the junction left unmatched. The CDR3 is CATMKGTANTEAFF. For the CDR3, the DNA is TGTGCCACCATGAAAGGGACAGCGAACACTGAAGCTTTCTTT.

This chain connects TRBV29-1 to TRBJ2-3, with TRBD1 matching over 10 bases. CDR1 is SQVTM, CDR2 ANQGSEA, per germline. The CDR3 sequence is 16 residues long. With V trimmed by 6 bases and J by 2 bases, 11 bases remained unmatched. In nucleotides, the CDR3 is TGCAGCGTCGCGTATACCGGGACAGGGGCCACAGATACGCAGTATTTT. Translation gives CSVAYTGTGATDTQYF.

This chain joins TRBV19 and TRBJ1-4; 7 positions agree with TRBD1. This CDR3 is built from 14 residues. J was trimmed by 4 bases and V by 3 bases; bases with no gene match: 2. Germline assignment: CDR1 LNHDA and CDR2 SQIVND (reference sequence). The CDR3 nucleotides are TGTGCCAGTAGTATCGACAGGGATAATGAAAAACTGTTTTTT. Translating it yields CASSIDRDNEKLFF. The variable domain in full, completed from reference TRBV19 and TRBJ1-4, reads DGGITQSPKYLFRKEGQNVTLSCEQNLNHDAMYWYRQDPGQGLRLIYYSQIVNDFQKGDIAEGYSVSREKKESFPLTVTSAQKNPTAFYLCASSIDRDNEKLFFGSGTQLSVL.

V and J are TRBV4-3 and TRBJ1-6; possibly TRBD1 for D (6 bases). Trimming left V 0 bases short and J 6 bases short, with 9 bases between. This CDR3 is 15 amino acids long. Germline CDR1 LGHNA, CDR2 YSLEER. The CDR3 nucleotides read TGCGCCAGCAGCCAAGATTTCAGGGGTAATTCACCCCTCCACTTT. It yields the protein CASSQDFRGNSPLHF.